The present entry profiles one TCR beta chain with its context. This clone's antigen is unknown. A single base separates this from a much larger clone, so it may be a read error. The method behind the library was 5' RACE. Sequencer: Illumina HiSeq 2500. A second PCR of about 6 to 12 cycles was performed with a sample-barcoded 5' primer and a J-beta primer mix. A template-switch 5' adaptor carrying 12 random nucleotides introduced a unique molecular identifier onto each TCR beta cDNA molecule. Each sample yielded at least 2.5 million CDR3-containing paired-end reads. First-strand cDNA was synthesized from all RNA with the Mint cDNA synthesis kit, primed by a TRBC-specific oligonucleotide. Following uracil-DNA glycosylase treatment, all cDNA underwent a first 18-cycle PCR with the universal primers M1SS and BC2_uni_R. From the authors' description of their analysis: For normalization, 1 million high-quality reads, each with a distinct molecular identifier, were randomly selected from each sample. Instead of being binned into consensus sequences, reads with shared molecular identifiers were discarded. MiTCR, with a Q25 quality threshold and the strictest error-elimination algorithm, was used for CDR3 identification, clonotype clustering and error correction. A nonparametric unseen species model with Euler transformation was used to estimate a lower bound on total TCR beta diversity. The public reads were reprocessed in TCRdb via fastp at Q25 and MiXCR, keeping in-frame beta chains. Each entry merges the rows of one CDR3 protein and shows their most common DNA and genes. Here the V and J calls rest on TCRdb's processing, not on the authors' analysis. For this sample there are hundreds of thousands of distinct CDR3 sequences; 49% appear just once. In total, the top ten clones hold 30% to 40% of the sample.

The sample originates from a study of blood T cells in healthy people across ages (dated by TCRdb to the mid-2010s). For context, the study as a whole: In model experiments, template switching captured roughly one uniquely barcoded TCR beta cDNA molecule for every two T cells. Two additional independent replicas of 1 million unique cDNA reads from the same blood draw were analyzed for two donors (one aged 18 to 29 and one aged 80 or older). Age-related changes in TCR beta repertoire diversity were measured in the study by deep sequencing normalized with unique cDNA molecular identifiers. The donors were split into four age groups: young (average about 16 years), middle-aged (roughly 40), aged (62) and long-lived (roughly 77). To avoid experimental bias, donors of different ages were spread randomly across the sequencing lanes. Results the study describes overall, beyond this receptor: The percentage of naive T cells measured by flow cytometry correlated strongly with observed TCR beta diversity. Conclusive comparison of naive and antigen-experienced compartments was prevented by the profiling of bulk unsorted PBMCs. Compared with the aged group, more naive CD4+ T cells, fewer expanded clones and increased TCR diversity were shown by the long-lived group, suggesting age selection. Estimates of total diversity from one million sequenced T cells were regarded as lower bounds and underestimates. The CMV infection status of donors was not known, potentially confounding age-related changes in expanded clonotypes. As age increased, observed TCR beta diversity per million T cells dropped in a roughly linear way, and a significant reduction was already evident by age 40.

The CDR3 covers 13 residues, taking in both the cysteine and the phenylalanine. The kept DNA is CDR3 alone, 39 bases in frame from the first base. CDR1 is given as KGHSH and CDR2 as LQKENI, both from the germline V gene. The 39 donors, aged roughly 6 to 95 years, were systemically healthy Caucasian individuals from Russia. Ten milliliters of peripheral blood were drawn from each donor into EDTA-treated Vacutainer tubes. Ficoll-Paque density-gradient centrifugation was used to isolate PBMCs, with at least 6.5 million obtained per sample. Trizol reagent was used to extract total RNA from PBMCs, with at least 5.5 micrograms per sample. For every donor, an aliquot of PBMCs went through flow cytometry to measure the percentages of naive CD45RAhigh/CD27high T cells.

Sequenced input: blood. The rearrangement joined TRBV18 to TRBJ2-7; no confident D gene assignment can be made. The DNA end lines up better with TRBJ2-5; the J call may be wrong. The sequence was collected from a woman aged 60-70 years in good health. The CDR3 amino acid sequence is: CASALIAQETQYF. The sequenced DNA is TGTGCCAGCGCGCTAATAGCCCAAGAGACCCAGTACTTC.